In this sample, the clone carrying this T cell receptor beta chain turned up many times. The antigen is not known. The read terminates 3 residues ahead of where the CDR3 ends, so the germline J gene completes it. The source of the sample is a study of T cell clonality in common variable immunodeficiency. Study observations and caveats: In common variable immunodeficiency, TCR beta chains reportedly carried fewer deletions and N-nucleotide insertions.

Sequencing was performed with immunoSEQ multiplex PCR; in TCRdb, only in-frame clones are kept and a portion is missing. The sample gives 30,000 to 40,000 clones, none seen only once, and the top ten clones hold over 5%. No CVID subject was ill or on immunomodulatory drugs when sampled. The V segment lost 5 bases and the J segment 6 bases; nucleotides outside the gene matches: 7. Per the germline V gene, CDR1 is LNHDA and CDR2 is SQIVND (reference sequence). The CDR3 has 14 amino acids. The sequence was collected from a human donor with common variable immunodeficiency. The sequenced sample consisted of peripheral blood mononuclear cells. The rearrangement links TRBV19 to TRBJ2-5; TRBD1 aligns across 9 bases. The CDR3: CASSSTGGAQTQYF. CDR3 DNA (partial): TGTGCCAGTAGTTCAACAGGGGGCGCCCAGACC.